Shown below are 9 T cell receptor beta chains from a single sample sequenced in a study of spatial heterogeneity in lung cancer. TCRdb reprocessed the 5' RACE reads with MiXCR, giving one entry per CDR3 protein. The table shows 40,000 to 50,000 distinct CDR3 sequences, with about 13% occurring only once. As to time point: sample taken at primary tumor resection. Sequencing was performed on PBMCs, taken at surgery. The source is a male donor with early-stage non-small cell lung cancer.

This clonotype appeared many times. This rearrangement joins TRBV4-1 to TRBJ2-1; 14 bases line up with TRBD2. The germline CDR1 and CDR2 sequences are MGHRA and YSYEKL. The CDR3 is 15 amino acids. V shed 5 bases and J 7 bases; nucleotides not matched to a gene: 4. CDR3: CASSEGLAGENEQFF. CDR3 bases: TGCGCCAGCAGCGAGGGACTAGCGGGAGAGAATGAGCAGTTCTTC.

This clonotype came up a few times. This chain connects TRBV10-3 to TRBJ1-4; the D is unclear. CDR3 size: 14 residues. Germline V CDR1 and CDR2: ENHRY, SYGVKD. V was trimmed by 6 bases and J by 8 bases, leaving 16 bases between them. The CDR3 DNA reads as TGTGCCATCAGCGGAAGAGGTCTCGGGGAAAAACTGTTTTTT. Its protein product is CAISGRGLGEKLFF.

The chain is built from TRBV27 and TRBJ2-7; no reliable D call. V lost 11 bases to trimming and J lost 1 base, with 21 bases between them. This CDR3 region has 15 residues. Germline assignment: CDR1 MNHEY and CDR2 SMNVEV (reference sequence). The DNA for the CDR3 is TGTGCCCCATTCCGATGGGGAATAAGGTCCTACGAGCAGTACTTC. Translation gives CAPFRWGIRSYEQYF.

In its sample, this clonotype was seen a few times. The rearrangement joins TRBV7-3 to TRBJ2-1, with D uncertain. The ends were cut back, 5 bases at V and 8 bases at J, with 10 bases in the middle. The V gene's germline CDR1 is SGHTA and CDR2 FQGTGA. The CDR3 is 12 amino acids. The CDR3 DNA follows: TGTGCCAGCAGCCCAACCGCCCATGAGCAGTTCTTC. This sequence encodes CASSPTAHEQFF.

The chain combines TRBV6-2 or TRBV6-3 with TRBJ1-5; D possibly corresponds to TRBD1 (5 bases). V lost 0 bases and J 1 base, leaving 7 bases between the germline ends. Per the germline V gene, CDR1 is MNHEY and CDR2 is SVGEGT. The CDR3 is 15 amino acids. The DNA for the CDR3 is TGTGCCAGCAGTTACTCGGGACCAAGCAATCAGCCCCAGCATTTT. Amino acids: CASSYSGPSNQPQHF.

In this sample, this clonotype turned up a few times. This sequence joins TRBV27 and TRBJ2-7; tentative D call: TRBD1 (6 bases). This CDR3 has 14 amino acids. From germline, CDR1 is MNHEY and CDR2 SMNVEV (reference sequence). Trimming pared 7 bases from V and 2 bases from J, leaving 15 bases between. The CDR3: CASISGTPTYEQYF. The CDR3 nucleotides are TGTGCCAGCATATCGGGGACACCAACCTACGAGCAGTACTTC.

The chain links TRBV2 to TRBJ1-5; 7 nucleotides match TRBD1. The CDR3 loop spans 14 amino acids. The germline CDR1 and CDR2 sequences are SNHLY and FYNNEI. Trimming at V came to 8 bases and at J to 6 bases, leaving 10 bases not matched to a gene. CDR3 protein: CASRPGRGPQPQHF. The CDR3 DNA is TGTGCCAGCCGCCCGGGAAGGGGGCCTCAGCCCCAGCATTTT.

The chain couples TRBV29-1 to TRBJ2-5, with D tentatively TRBD1 or TRBD2 (6 bases each). Germline V gene data show CDR1 as SQVTM and CDR2 as ANQGSEA. The CDR3 extends over 14 amino acids. Trimming cost V 3 bases and J 5 bases, with 16 bases left between them. CDR3 amino acids: CSVDRGRERETQYF. In DNA, the CDR3 is TGCAGCGTTGACAGGGGACGGGAGCGGGAGACCCAGTACTTC. The variable domain in full, completed from reference TRBV29-1 and TRBJ2-5, reads SAVISQKPSRDICQRGTSLTIQCQVDSQVTMMFWYRQQPGQSLTLIATANQGSEATYESGFVIDKFPISRPNLTFSTLTVSNMSPEDSSIYLCSVDRGRERETQYFGPGTRLLVL.

This clonotype appeared many times. V gene TRBV29-1 combines with J gene TRBJ2-3, with 8 bases matching TRBD1. Trimming at V came to 1 base and at J to 1 base, leaving 4 bases not matched to a gene. Germline CDR1 and CDR2: SQVTM and ANQGSEA. CDR3 size: 15 residues. CDR3 DNA: TGCAGCGTTGAAGGGTCAGGGGGCGGCACAGATACGCAGTATTTT. It yields the protein CSVEGSGGGTDTQYF.